Listed below are T cell receptor beta chains from one sample, sequenced in a study of identical twins. TCRdb independently ran MiXCR on the 5' RACE reads; one entry per CDR3 protein. The sample carries around 570,000 distinct CDR3 sequences, 7.5% to 10% recorded once. This sample was also put to use in a study of yellow fever vaccine responses in identical twins.

The sequencing sample was made of PBMCs. The receptors here all came from a woman younger than 35 in good health. The CDR3 runs from the conserved cysteine through the conserved F or W. The order of the fields is J gene, V gene, CDR3 protein.

TRBJ1-3,TRBV7-6,CASSLVPAPKAGNTIYF
TRBJ2-2,TRBV10-3,CAISEAVRGDTGELFF
TRBJ1-1,TRBV3-1,CASSSGEGRTEAFF
TRBJ2-7,TRBV6-5,CASSYTTLGGAPYEQYF
TRBJ2-1,TRBV5-1,CASSLASSGGEFF
TRBJ2-1,TRBV7-2,CASSYGTSVYNEQFF
TRBJ2-5,TRBV3-1,CASSQRTSGRVQETQYF
TRBJ2-7,TRBV7-9,CASSSRDYEQYF
TRBJ2-5,TRBV5-1,CASSKPGLAGAGDPYF
TRBJ1-4,TRBV20-1,CSARDGGRIEKLFF
TRBJ2-3,TRBV29-1,CSVLQEWTDTQYF
TRBJ1-5,TRBV6-1,CASRGQLNNQPQHF
TRBJ2-1,TRBV7-2,CASSSSTSGRDEQFF
TRBJ1-5,TRBV4-1,CASSQEPQGSNQPQHF
TRBJ2-7,TRBV7-2,CASSYAFASGLYEQYF
TRBJ2-2,TRBV11-2,CASRYRDFKTGELFF